The 18 T cell receptor beta chains below were found in one sample sequenced in a study of persistence of HIV-infected CD4 T cells. Overlapping HIV-1 Gag 15-mer peptides at about 1 ug per peptide per mL were used. CD40L/CD69 double-negative CD45RO-high memory CD4+ T cells were collected. This was the immunoSEQ version 4 assay in survey mode. The method was immunoSEQ multiplex PCR; TCRdb's version includes in-frame clones alone and lacks a portion of them. Among about 40,000 clones listed, around 78% were seen once. These receptors lack a known antigen. Sequences were derived from CD4+ T cells sorted from PBMCs after 18-hour stimulation, sampled from a patient who received antiretroviral therapy. The source is an adult man with HIV who was CMV-seropositive.

The V and J genes are TRBV6-1 and TRBJ2-7; D is perhaps TRBD1 (6 bases). The V end was cut by 6 bases, the J end by 3 bases, with 12 bases between. Germline CDR1 MNHNS, CDR2 SASEGT. The CDR3 extends over 13 amino acids. CDR3 in DNA: TGTGCCAGCAGCTTAGGACAGTTCTACGAGCAGTACTTC. This gives the protein CASSLGQFYEQYF.

This chain links TRBV30 with TRBJ2-7; D could derive from TRBD1 or TRBD2 (5 bases each). Trimming stripped 3 bases from V and 6 bases from J, with 15 bases between. CDR3 size: 13 residues. The germline gives CDR1 GTSNPN, CDR2 SVGIG (reference sequence). For the CDR3, the DNA is TGTGCCTGGAGCCCCGGGGCCCAATTCGAGCAGTACTTC. This sequence encodes CAWSPGAQFEQYF.

The count of this clone is one. J is TRBJ2-2 and V is TRBV5-1, with D unresolved. This CDR3 has 16 amino acids. Germline loops: CDR1 SGHRS, CDR2 YFSETQ. Deletions cut 2 bases from V and 0 bases from J, with 11 bases between. This CDR3 is CASSFGRIANTGELFF. The CDR3 DNA is TGCGCCAGCAGCTTTGGCCGAATCGCGAACACCGGGGAGCTGTTTTTT.

V usage is TRBV5-4 and J usage is TRBJ1-2; D is uncertain. The CDR3 runs to 14 residues. Germline CDR1 is SGHNT and CDR2 is YYREEE (reference sequence). V lost 1 base and J 0 bases, leaving 7 bases between the germline ends. For the CDR3, the DNA is TGTGCCAGCAGCTTGAGCCGAGCTAACTATGGCTACACCTTC. It specifies CASSLSRANYGYTF.

CDR3 sequence reads: CASSLWTGGAEAFF. The CDR3 coding sequence is TGTGCCAGCAGCTTGTGGACAGGGGGCGCGGAAGCTTTCTTT. J is TRBJ1-1 and V is TRBV5-8; 11 bases are a match to TRBD1. The CDR3 loop spans 14 amino acids. Germline V gene lookup returns CDR1 SGHTS and CDR2 YDEGEE. With V trimmed by 1 base and J by 8 bases, 4 bases remained unmatched.

This rearrangement joins TRBV3-1 (or the pseudogene TRBV3-2) to TRBJ2-5; 10 bases are shared with TRBD2. CDR1 is LGHDT and CDR2 is YNNKEL in the germline V gene (reference sequence). Trimming at V came to 4 bases and at J to 2 bases, leaving 4 bases not matched to a gene. The length of the CDR3 is 15 residues. CDR3: CASSPTLAGQETQYF. The DNA of the CDR3 is TGTGCCAGCAGCCCGACACTAGCGGGGCAAGAGACCCAGTACTTC.

The chain combines TRBV2 with TRBJ2-7; 9 bases align to TRBD2. The ends lost 6 bases at V and 6 bases at J; junction bases unmatched: 12. Germline V gene lookup returns CDR1 SNHLY and CDR2 FYNNEI. The CDR3 runs to 15 residues. CDR3 sequence: CASSPGPSGNREQYF. CDR3 bases: TGTGCCAGCAGCCCCGGCCCTAGCGGGAACCGCGAGCAGTACTTC.

The V gene is TRBV5-6, the J gene TRBJ2-1; the match to TRBD2 covers 7 bases. The junction had 10 bases not matched to a gene; V was cut back by 1 base and J by 3 bases. The CDR3 consists of 17 residues. The germline V gene encodes CDR1 SGHDT and CDR2 YYEEEE. This CDR3 reads CASSLYTFGGGYNEQFF. The CDR3 nucleotides are TGTGCCAGCAGCTTGTATACCTTTGGCGGGGGCTACAATGAGCAGTTCTTC.

V and J are TRBV5-4 and TRBJ1-5; 7 nucleotides match TRBD1. With 3 bases clipped from V and 7 bases from J, the junction kept 10 bases outside the gene matches. Germline V gene sequence: CDR1 SGHNT, CDR2 YYREEE (reference sequence). The CDR3 contains 15 residues. The CDR3 nucleotides read TGTGCCAGCAGCTCCGGTACAGGGGTTGGGCAGCCCCAGCATTTT. Its translation: CASSSGTGVGQPQHF.

The J gene is TRBJ2-2, the V gene TRBV7-9, with 8 bases identical to TRBD1. Trimming at V came to 4 bases and at J to 5 bases, leaving 6 bases not matched to a gene. This CDR3 spans 15 amino acids. The germline gives CDR1 SEHNR, CDR2 FQNEAQ (reference sequence). The CDR3 coding sequence is TGTGCCAGCAGCTCCCGGGACAGGCGAACCGGGGAGCTGTTTTTT. As protein: CASSSRDRRTGELFF. Together with reference TRBV7-9 and TRBJ2-2, the CDR3 gives the full variable domain: DTGVSQNPRHKITKRGQNVTFRCDPISEHNRLYWYRQTLGQGPEFLTYFQNEAQLEKSRLLSDRFSAERPKGSFSTLEIQRTEQGDSAMYLCASSSRDRRTGELFFGEGSRLTVL.

Comments on this clone: The junction departs from germline at one end; a sequencing error may be responsible. The CDR3 loop reads CASSLGAFSVSETRYF. As DNA, the CDR3 is TGCGCCAGCAGCTTGGGGGCCTTCTCTGTGTCGGAGACCCGGTACTTC. The rearrangement joins TRBV5-1 to TRBJ2-5; D ambiguous. CDR1 is SGHRS, CDR2 YFSETQ, per germline. The CDR3 consists of 16 residues.

The chain uses TRBV7-2 and TRBJ2-3, with no clear D. V lost 4 bases and J 5 bases, leaving 13 bases between the germline ends. Germline CDR1 is SGHTA and CDR2 is FQGNSA. This CDR3 comprises 14 residues. The CDR3 DNA is TGTGCCAGCAGCTCACGCCTTCCTGAAGATACGCAGTATTTT. This translates into CASSSRLPEDTQYF.

This rearrangement joins TRBV19 to TRBJ2-6, with D unclear. The CDR3 has 12 residues. The germline V gene has CDR1 LNHDA and CDR2 SQIVND (reference sequence). Between the trimmed V and J ends, which lost 5 bases and 2 bases, there was a span of 1 base. CDR3 DNA: TGTGCCAGTAGTGCTGGGGCCAACGTCCTGACTTTC. Translated, it gives CASSAGANVLTF.

This chain connects TRBV3-1 (or the pseudogene TRBV3-2) to TRBJ1-1, with unresolved D. Germline V lookup: CDR1 LGHDT, CDR2 YNNKEL (reference sequence). Trimming stripped 1 base from V and 1 base from J, with 19 bases between. The CDR3 is 18 residues long. CDR3 residues: CASSQVEKVWPANTEAFF. The CDR3 DNA follows: TGTGCCAGCAGCCAAGTCGAGAAGGTGTGGCCAGCGAACACTGAAGCTTTCTTT.

The V gene is TRBV11-2, the J gene TRBJ2-7; perhaps TRBD1 as D (5 bases). V was pared by 2 bases and J by 0 bases, with 14 bases between. The CDR3 length is 16 residues. Germline V gene data show CDR1 as SGHAT and CDR2 as FQNNGV. CDR3 DNA: TGTGCCAGCAGCTTAAATGGGGCCAAGGCCTCCTACGAGCAGTACTTC. Translating gives CASSLNGAKASYEQYF. Using reference TRBV11-2 and TRBJ2-7 for the parts outside the CDR3, the full variable domain is EAGVAQSPRYKIIEKRQSVAFWCNPISGHATLYWYQQILGQGPKLLIQFQNNGVVDDSQLPKDRFSAERLKGVDSTLKIQPAKLEDSAVYLCASSLNGAKASYEQYFGPGTRLTVT.

This clone appeared a single time. The chain is built from TRBV21-1 and TRBJ1-5. TRBV21-1 counts as a pseudogene. The CDR3 contains 15 residues. The CDR3 DNA follows: TGTGCCAGCAGCTTACCGGACGGTTGCAATCAGCCCCAGCATTTT. This encodes CASSLPDGCNQPQHF.

This rearrangement joins TRBV30 to TRBJ2-1, with D possibly matching TRBD2 (6 bases). Germline V CDR1 and CDR2: GTSNPN, SVGIG (reference sequence). The V end was cut by 3 bases, the J end by 7 bases, with 10 bases between. This CDR3 has 12 residues. CDR3 protein: CAWSRGRNEQFF. Written as DNA, the CDR3 is TGTGCCTGGAGCCGTGGGAGGAATGAGCAGTTCTTC.

The chain has TRBV27 and TRBJ2-6; the match to TRBD1 covers 11 bases. The CDR3 runs 17 residues. Germline V gene lookup returns CDR1 MNHEY and CDR2 SMNVEV (reference sequence). V lost 6 bases and J lost 3; bases outside the gene matches: 7. The CDR3 DNA reads as TGTGCCAGCAGCACTAGGACAGGGGGCGTTGGGGCCAACGTCCTGACTTTC. It specifies CASSTRTGGVGANVLTF. Looking up the rest from reference TRBV27 and TRBJ2-6 gives the full variable domain: EAQVTQNPRYLITVTGKKLTVTCSQNMNHEYMSWYRQDPGLGLRQIYYSMNVEVTDKGDVPEGYKVSRKEKRNFPLILESPSPNQTSLYFCASSTRTGGVGANVLTFGAGSRLTVL.